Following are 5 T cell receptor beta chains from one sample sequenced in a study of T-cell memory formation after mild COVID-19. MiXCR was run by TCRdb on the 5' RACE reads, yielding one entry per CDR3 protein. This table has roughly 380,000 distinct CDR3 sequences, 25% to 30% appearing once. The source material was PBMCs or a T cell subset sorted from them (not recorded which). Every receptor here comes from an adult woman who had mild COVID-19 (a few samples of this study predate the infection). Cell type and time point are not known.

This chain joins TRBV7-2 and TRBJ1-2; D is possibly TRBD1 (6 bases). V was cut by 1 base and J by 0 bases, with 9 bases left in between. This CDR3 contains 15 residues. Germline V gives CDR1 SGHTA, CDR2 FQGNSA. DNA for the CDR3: TGTGCCAGCAGCTTAGGGACAGCAGCTAACTATGGCTACACCTTC. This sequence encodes CASSLGTAANYGYTF.

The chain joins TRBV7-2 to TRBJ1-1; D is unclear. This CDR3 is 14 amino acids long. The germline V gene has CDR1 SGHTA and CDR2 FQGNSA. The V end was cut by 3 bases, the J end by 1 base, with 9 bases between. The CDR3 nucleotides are TGTGCCAGCAGCTTCCAAACAACGAACACTGAAGCTTTCTTT. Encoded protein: CASSFQTTNTEAFF.

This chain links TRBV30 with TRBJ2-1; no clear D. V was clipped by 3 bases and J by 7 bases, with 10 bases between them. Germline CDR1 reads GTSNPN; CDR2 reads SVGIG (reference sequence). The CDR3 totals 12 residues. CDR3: CAWSASNNEQFF. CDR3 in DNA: TGTGCCTGGAGCGCCTCGAATAATGAGCAGTTCTTC.

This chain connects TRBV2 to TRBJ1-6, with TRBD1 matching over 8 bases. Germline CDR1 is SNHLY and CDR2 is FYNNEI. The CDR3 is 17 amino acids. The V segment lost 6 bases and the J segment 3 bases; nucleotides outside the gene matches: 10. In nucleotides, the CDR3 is TGTGCCAGCAGCATACAAGAGGACAGGGTCTATAATTCACCCCTCCACTTT. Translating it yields CASSIQEDRVYNSPLHF.

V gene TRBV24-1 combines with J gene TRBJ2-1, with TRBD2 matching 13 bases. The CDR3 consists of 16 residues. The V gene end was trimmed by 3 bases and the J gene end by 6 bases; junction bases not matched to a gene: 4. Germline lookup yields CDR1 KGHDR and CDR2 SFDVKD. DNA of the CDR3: TGTGCCACCAGTGATCCTAGACTAGCGGGAGGCAATGAGCAGTTCTTC. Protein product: CATSDPRLAGGNEQFF.